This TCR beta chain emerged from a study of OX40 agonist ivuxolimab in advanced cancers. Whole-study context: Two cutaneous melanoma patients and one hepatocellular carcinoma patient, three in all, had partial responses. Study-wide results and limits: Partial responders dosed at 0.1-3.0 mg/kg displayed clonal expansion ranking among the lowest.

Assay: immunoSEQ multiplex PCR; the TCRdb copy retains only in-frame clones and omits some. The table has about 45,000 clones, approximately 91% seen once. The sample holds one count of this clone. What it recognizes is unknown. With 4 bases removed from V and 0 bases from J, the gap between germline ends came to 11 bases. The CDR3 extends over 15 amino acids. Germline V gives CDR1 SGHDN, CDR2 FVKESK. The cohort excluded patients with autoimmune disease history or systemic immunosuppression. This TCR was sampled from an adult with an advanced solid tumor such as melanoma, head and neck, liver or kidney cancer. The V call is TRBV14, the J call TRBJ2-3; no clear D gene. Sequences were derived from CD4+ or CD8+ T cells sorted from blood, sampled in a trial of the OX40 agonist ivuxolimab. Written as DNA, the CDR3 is TGTGCCAGCAGCCCGGCGGTTATGAGCACAGATACGCAGTATTTT. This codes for CASSPAVMSTDTQYF.